The 25 T cell receptor beta chains below all came from one sample that was sequenced in a study of cytomegalovirus exposure and HLA in healthy donors. PCR involved 60 Vbeta and 13 Jbeta primers. Repertoires were generated with immunoSEQ multiplex PCR, while TCRdb's copy carries only in-frame clones and drops some. The profile shows under 200,000 clones, 82% of them singletons. Sequenced material: PBMCs. The receptors shown here come from a woman aged 45-60 years in good health and CMV-seronegative.

This clone was seen just once. This chain joins TRBV5-1 and TRBJ1-2; a possible D gene is TRBD1 (5 bases). CDR1 is SGHRS and CDR2 is YFSETQ in the germline V gene. The CDR3 loop spans 14 amino acids. Trimming took 5 bases from V and 3 from J, leaving 14 bases between them. The CDR3 DNA reads as TGCGCCAGCAGTGAGACAGCCGGAGACTATGGCTACACCTTC. Translating it yields CASSETAGDYGYTF.

This clone was counted between two and nine times. The J gene is TRBJ1-2, the V gene TRBV2; the D is unclear. The CDR3 extends over 13 amino acids. Germline lookup yields CDR1 SNHLY and CDR2 FYNNEI. V lost 11 bases and J lost 1, with 14 bases in between. CDR3 DNA sequence: TGTGCCGGAGAGTCGGAACGTAACTATGGCTACACCTTC. Its protein product is CAGESERNYGYTF.

V and J are TRBV5-1 and TRBJ1-1; D call uncertain. This CDR3 is 14 amino acids long. Germline V gene lookup returns CDR1 SGHRS and CDR2 YFSETQ. Trimming shortened V by 4 bases and J by 1 base, and 11 bases separated the two germline ends. In DNA form, the CDR3 reads TGCGCCAGCAGCCCGAGGGCCCGGAACACTGAAGCTTTCTTT. Residues: CASSPRARNTEAFF.

This clone was observed a single time. V usage is TRBV28 and J usage is TRBJ2-2; TRBD1 matches 7 bases. The germline V gene has CDR1 MDHEN and CDR2 SYDVKM. This CDR3 has 16 amino acids. With 2 bases clipped from V and 7 bases from J, the junction kept 10 bases outside the gene matches. In DNA, the CDR3 is TGTGCCAGCAGTTTAACCCTACAGGGGTCGGTCGGGGAGCTGTTTTTT. Its translation: CASSLTLQGSVGELFF.

The V gene is TRBV27, the J gene TRBJ2-1; TRBD2 aligns across 9 bases. CDR3 length: 16 residues. The germline gives CDR1 MNHEY, CDR2 SMNVEV (reference sequence). J lost 0 bases, V lost 5 bases, and 5 bases had no gene match. The CDR3, as DNA: TGTGCCAGCAGTACGTCTAGCGGGGACTCCTACAATGAGCAGTTCTTC. Amino acid sequence: CASSTSSGDSYNEQFF.

The chain combines TRBV6-5 with TRBJ1-2; the match to TRBD1 covers 7 bases. The germline V gene encodes CDR1 MNHEY and CDR2 SVGAGI. J was trimmed by 3 bases and V by 2 bases; bases with no gene match: 9. This CDR3 is built from 16 residues. For the CDR3, the DNA is TGTGCCAGCAGTTACCAGTCCGGACAGGCCTACTATGGCTACACCTTC. As protein: CASSYQSGQAYYGYTF.

This sequence joins TRBV4-1 and TRBJ1-1; D is ambiguous. There are 16 residues in the CDR3. CDR1 and CDR2 (germline): MGHRA, YSYEKL. Between the trimmed V and J ends, which lost 0 bases and 2 bases, there was a span of 13 bases. CDR3 sequence reads: CASSQDGVPGNTEAFF. The CDR3 nucleotides read TGCGCCAGCAGCCAAGACGGTGTTCCGGGAAACACTGAAGCTTTCTTT.

This chain uses TRBV7-7 with TRBJ2-5; TRBD2 is a possible D gene (5 bases). Germline V gives CDR1 SSHAT, CDR2 FNYEAQ (reference sequence). The CDR3 consists of 14 residues. The V end was cut by 0 bases, the J end by 5 bases, with 10 bases between. CDR3 nucleotide sequence: TGTGCCAGCAGCTTAGCGGGAGTTGGGGAGACCCAGTACTTC. Its protein product is CASSLAGVGETQYF.

J is TRBJ2-5 and V is TRBV7-2, with 9 bases fitting TRBD2. From germline, CDR1 is SGHTA and CDR2 FQGNSA. After removal of 4 bases from V and 1 base from J, the junction contained 7 bases not matched to a gene. The CDR3 is made up of 16 amino acids. CDR3: CASSSPGLAPQETQYF. The CDR3 DNA reads as TGTGCCAGCAGCTCCCCGGGACTAGCCCCCCAAGAGACCCAGTACTTC.

The chain uses TRBV7-2 and TRBJ2-5, with 7 bases matching TRBD1. Germline CDR1 SGHTA, CDR2 FQGNSA. The CDR3 is made up of 13 amino acids. V gave up 5 bases and J gave up 4 bases; unmatched junction bases: 4. The DNA of the CDR3 is TGTGCCAGCAGCCCGGGACAGATAGAGACCCAGTACTTC. Protein: CASSPGQIETQYF.

The chain uses TRBV19 and TRBJ2-3; tentative D call: TRBD1 (7 bases). The V end was cut by 1 base, the J end by 7 bases, with 21 bases between. This CDR3 has 17 residues. The germline V gene has CDR1 LNHDA and CDR2 SQIVND (reference sequence). CDR3: CASSIGPQGGQWNTQYF. For the CDR3, the DNA is TGTGCCAGTAGTATAGGTCCCCAGGGGGGCCAGTGGAATACGCAGTATTTT.

The chain recombines TRBV10-3 with TRBJ2-7, with 7 bases fitting TRBD1. CDR3 size: 17 residues. Unmatched junction bases numbered 8, after V lost 0 bases and J lost 0 bases. Germline lookup yields CDR1 ENHRY and CDR2 SYGVKD. CDR3 in amino acids: CAISESTVTGSSYEQYF. CDR3 DNA: TGTGCCATCAGTGAGTCTACTGTGACAGGGAGCTCCTACGAGCAGTACTTC.

The chain couples TRBV6-1 to TRBJ1-6; TRBD1 aligns across 7 bases. CDR1 MNHNS and CDR2 SASEGT come from the germline V gene. The CDR3 is 15 amino acids. The ends lost 3 bases at V and 10 bases at J; junction bases unmatched: 9. The CDR3 bases are TGTGCCAGCAGTGAGACAGGGAGTAGCGGCTCACCCCTCCACTTT. Protein product: CASSETGSSGSPLHF.

The chain is built from TRBV4-3 and TRBJ1-2; D not resolved. V was pared by 0 bases and J by 4 bases, with 9 bases between. CDR1 is LGHNA, CDR2 YSLEER, per germline. The CDR3 is made up of 14 amino acids. CDR3 loop: CASSQDGGGYGYTF. CDR3 nucleotide sequence: TGCGCCAGCAGCCAAGATGGCGGTGGCTATGGCTACACCTTC.

The rearrangement links TRBV7-2 to TRBJ2-1, with 9 bases fitting TRBD1. Germline lookup yields CDR1 SGHTA and CDR2 FQGNSA. The CDR3 totals 14 residues. Unmatched junction bases numbered 6, after V lost 5 bases and J lost 7 bases. CDR3 in amino acids: CASSPGQGRNEQFF. The CDR3 DNA sequence: TGTGCCAGCAGCCCAGGACAGGGGCGGAATGAGCAGTTCTTC.

V and J are TRBV6-1 and TRBJ2-3; 9 bases are shared with TRBD2. There are 15 residues in the CDR3. Germline V lookup: CDR1 MNHNS, CDR2 SASEGT. Unmatched junction bases numbered 9, after V lost 5 bases and J lost 6 bases. The CDR3 nucleotides are TGTGCCAGCAGTCTCGGACTAGCGCTTCCCGATACGCAGTATTTT. Protein sequence: CASSLGLALPDTQYF.

The chain joins TRBV18 to TRBJ2-5; D uncertain. Germline assignment: CDR1 KGHSH and CDR2 LQKENI. This CDR3 region has 14 residues. Trimming removed 4 bases at V and 5 bases at J, with 14 bases between. CDR3 amino acids: CASSRATQVETQYF. In DNA, the CDR3 is TGTGCCAGCTCACGGGCGACCCAAGTCGAGACCCAGTACTTC.

This sequence joins TRBV18 and TRBJ2-5, with 10 bases matching TRBD2. Germline V gene data show CDR1 as KGHSH and CDR2 as LQKENI. The V segment lost 5 bases and the J segment 7 bases; nucleotides outside the gene matches: 13. This CDR3 is built from 16 residues. The CDR3 spells CASSLAGGSQIGTQYF. In DNA form, the CDR3 reads TGTGCCAGCTCATTAGCGGGAGGCTCCCAAATCGGGACCCAGTACTTC. The full variable domain, in which reference TRBV18 and TRBJ2-5 provide the parts outside the CDR3, is NAGVMQNPRHLVRRRGQEARLRCSPMKGHSHVYWYRQLPEEGLKFMVYLQKENIIDESGMPKERFSAEFPKEGPSILRIQQVVRGDSAAYFCASSLAGGSQIGTQYFGPGTRLLVL.

This clone was counted a single time. The chain recombines TRBV29-1 with TRBJ2-7; 9 bases align to TRBD1. This CDR3 spans 13 amino acids. The V gene end was trimmed by 7 bases and the J gene end by 6 bases; junction bases not matched to a gene: 10. Germline V lookup: CDR1 SQVTM, CDR2 ANQGSEA. As DNA, the CDR3 is TGCAGCGCCAAACGGGACAGGGATGCCGAGCAGTACTTC. It translates to CSAKRDRDAEQYF.

The chain has TRBV7-2 and TRBJ2-7, with 9 bases aligning to TRBD2. The CDR3 is 14 amino acids. In germline, CDR1 is SGHTA, CDR2 FQGNSA. Losses at the gene ends were 5 bases for V and 4 bases for J; bases not matched to a gene: 6. DNA for the CDR3: TGTGCCAGCAGCACGGGGGGACTAGCTTACGAGCAGTACTTC. Translating gives CASSTGGLAYEQYF.

The chain recombines TRBV28 with TRBJ2-3, with 10 bases matching TRBD2. V lost 3 bases and J lost 6; bases outside the gene matches: 3. The CDR3 consists of 14 residues. CDR1 and CDR2 from the germline V gene are MDHEN and SYDVKM. The CDR3 spells CASSFRAGGDTQYF. The CDR3 bases are TGTGCCAGCAGTTTTCGAGCGGGGGGGGATACGCAGTATTTT.

CDR3 region: CASSFGTGTNEQYF. DNA for the CDR3: TGTGCCAGCAGCTTCGGGACAGGTACGAACGAGCAGTACTTC. The V and J genes are TRBV5-6 and TRBJ2-5, with 8 bases identical to TRBD1. The DNA end is a closer match to TRBJ2-7, so the J assignment may be wrong. CDR1 and CDR2 (germline): SGHDT, YYEEEE. This CDR3 is built from 14 residues.

The chain has TRBV7-2 and TRBJ2-7; 9 bases line up with TRBD1. The CDR3 is 14 amino acids. Trimming cost V 4 bases and J 3 bases; bases outside gene matches: 4. Germline values: CDR1 SGHTA, CDR2 FQGNSA. The CDR3 DNA reads TGTGCCAGCAGCTCAGACAGGGGGGGCTACGAGCAGTACTTC. Its translation is CASSSDRGGYEQYF. The entire variable domain, with the rest obtained from reference TRBV7-2 and TRBJ2-7, is as follows: GAGVSQSPSNKVTEKGKDVELRCDPISGHTALYWYRQSLGQGLEFLIYFQGNSAPDKSGLPSDRFSAERTGGSVSTLTIQRTQQEDSAVYLCASSSDRGGYEQYFGPGTRLTVT.

V usage is TRBV18 and J usage is TRBJ1-1; D gene unclear. This CDR3 contains 12 residues. Between the trimmed V and J ends, which lost 3 bases and 6 bases, there was a span of 8 bases. From germline, CDR1 is KGHSH and CDR2 LQKENI. In nucleotides, the CDR3 is TGTGCCAGCTCACCCGACCGGGCTGAAGCTTTCTTT. Its translation: CASSPDRAEAFF. The full variable domain, in which reference TRBV18 and TRBJ1-1 provide the parts outside the CDR3, is NAGVMQNPRHLVRRRGQEARLRCSPMKGHSHVYWYRQLPEEGLKFMVYLQKENIIDESGMPKERFSAEFPKEGPSILRIQQVVRGDSAAYFCASSPDRAEAFFGQGTRLTVV.

CDR3 bases: TGTGCCAGCTCACCTCAACCGACAGGCGGAGGAACTGAAGCTTTCTTT. It yields the protein CASSPQPTGGGTEAFF. The chain couples TRBV18 to TRBJ1-1; D possibly corresponds to TRBD1 (6 bases). V dropped 3 bases and J dropped 5 bases, with 19 bases sitting between them. The CDR3 spans 16 residues. Germline-derived CDR1 and CDR2 are KGHSH and LQKENI.